This T cell receptor beta chain is from a study of blood T cell repertoires in COVID-19. Study background: Donors in the United States, Italy and Spain gave samples during acute or convalescent COVID-19. In each case, the material was cDNA or gDNA derived from T cells, B-cell-depleted T cells, or PBMCs.

Original handling: For nucleated cells, counts were estimated from reference gene primer amplification. TCRdb keeps only in-frame clones here, not all; method: immunoSEQ multiplex PCR. From that table come the V and J calls and clone size; the DNA was used to work out D and trimming. The repertoire holds over 90,000 clones, with roughly nine tenths as singletons. After removal of 6 bases from V and 6 bases from J, the junction contained 10 bases not matched to a gene. Germline V CDR1 and CDR2: KGHSH, LQKENI. The length of the CDR3 is 15 residues. The sequenced sample consisted of peripheral blood. The genes are TRBV18 and TRBJ2-1; TRBD2 agrees at 8 bases. This sequence originates from a woman older than 75 in a cohort sampled during active COVID-19. CDR3: CASSSLGTSTNEQFF. The CDR3 DNA sequence: TGTGCCAGCTCCTCACTAGGGACTAGTACCAATGAGCAGTTCTTC.